A single sample is the source of the 18 T cell receptor beta chains below, sequenced in a study of radiation and T cells in renal cell carcinoma (dated by TCRdb to 2019 to 2021). The label giving this sample's time point can be read as: baseline pretreatment blood. The treatment or condition label here, explained by the study, means: 15 Gy SBRT to primary tumor, nephrectomy 4 weeks later. The library relied on the immunoSEQ multiplex PCR assay. Here the immuneACCESS table is served through TCRdb, limited to in-frame sequences with V and J called. Missing clones are a known gap in these copies; in checked studies unresolved V genes cover under half, and the rest lacks a known reason. The sample contains about 21,000 clones, 80% of them found a single time. The top ten clones comprise about 40% of the sample. The source was blood, collected from a patient whose treatment included radiotherapy and nephrectomy. The origin of the receptors is a man in his 60s with renal cell carcinoma.

The rearrangement links TRBV11-2 to TRBJ1-6, with a tentative D call TRBD1 (5 bases). Germline V lookup: CDR1 SGHAT, CDR2 FQNNGV. The CDR3 loop spans 17 amino acids. The V end lost 1 base, the J end lost 7 bases, and 17 bases lay between the germline ends. CDR3 sequence: CASSLADGTQLNSPLHF. The CDR3 DNA follows: TGTGCCAGCAGCTTAGCTGACGGGACGCAATTAAATTCACCCCTCCACTTT.

The rearrangement joins TRBV27 to TRBJ1-5, with 7 nucleotides matching TRBD1. The CDR3 totals 14 residues. Germline-derived CDR1 and CDR2 are MNHEY and SMNVEV (reference sequence). V shed 6 bases, J shed 3 bases, and the junction held 5 bases outside the gene matches. The CDR3 bases are TGTGCCAGCAGCCGGACAGGAGACAATCAGCCCCAGCATTTT. It encodes CASSRTGDNQPQHF.

V and J are TRBV7-9 and TRBJ1-1; TRBD1 might be the D (6 bases). Germline V lookup: CDR1 SEHNR, CDR2 FQNEAQ (reference sequence). The germline V and J ends were trimmed by 5 bases and 5 bases, with 9 bases remaining between them. This CDR3 is built from 12 residues. The chain's CDR3 is CASSITGTEAFF. CDR3 nucleotide sequence: TGTGCCAGCAGCATCACAGGGACTGAAGCTTTCTTT.

The V call is TRBV2, the J call TRBJ2-6; D remains ambiguous. CDR3 length equals 14 residues. V was trimmed by 6 bases and J by 2 bases, leaving 8 bases between them. Germline V CDR1 and CDR2: SNHLY, FYNNEI. The CDR3 coding sequence is TGTGCCAGCAGCTTTTTCGCTGGGGCCAACGTCCTGACTTTC. Translating it yields CASSFFAGANVLTF. The full variable domain, completed using reference TRBV2 and TRBJ2-6, is EPEVTQTPSHQVTQMGQEVILRCVPISNHLYFYWYRQILGQKVEFLVSFYNNEISEKSEIFDDQFSVERPDGSNFTLKIRSTKLEDSAMYFCASSFFAGANVLTFGAGSRLTVL.

This clone was observed a few times. The DNA for the CDR3 is TGTGCCACCAGCAGAGGGACCGGGACAGACAGTAACAATGAGCAGTTCTTC. This encodes CATSRGTGTDSNNEQFF. The chain joins TRBV15 to TRBJ2-1, with TRBD1 matching over 7 bases. With V trimmed by 1 base and J by 5 bases, 11 bases remained unmatched. The germline V gene encodes CDR1 LNHNV and CDR2 YYDKDF (reference sequence). This CDR3 is 17 amino acids long.

CDR3 sequence: CAWSVRLAGPGEQFF. CDR3 DNA sequence: TGTGCCTGGAGTGTACGGCTAGCGGGGCCAGGTGAGCAGTTCTTC. The chain links TRBV30 to TRBJ2-1, with 9 bases matching TRBD2. This CDR3 contains 15 residues. Germline assignment: CDR1 GTSNPN and CDR2 SVGIG (reference sequence). J gave up 9 bases and V 0 bases, and 9 bases lay outside the gene matches.

J is TRBJ1-1 and V is TRBV5-5; D possibly corresponds to TRBD1 (6 bases). Germline V CDR1 and CDR2: SGHKS, YYEKEE (reference sequence). The CDR3 loop spans 16 amino acids. Deletions cut 1 base from V and 1 base from J, with 14 bases between. Written as DNA, the CDR3 is TGTGCCAGCAGCTTGACTCCTGGACAGTCGAACACTGAAGCTTTCTTT. Translating it yields CASSLTPGQSNTEAFF.

The chain employs TRBV7-2 and TRBJ1-3; the D is unclear. In germline, CDR1 is SGHTA, CDR2 FQGNSA. This CDR3 is built from 14 residues. V was trimmed by 9 bases and J by 0 bases, leaving 12 bases between them. The CDR3 DNA reads as TGTGCCAGTATGCGAAGTAGCTCTGGAAACACCATATATTTT. Its protein is CASMRSSSGNTIYF.

The V gene is TRBV7-9, the J gene TRBJ2-3; weak D call: TRBD1 (6 bases). Germline CDR1 and CDR2: SEHNR and FQNEAQ (reference sequence). This CDR3 has 16 amino acids. V lost 0 bases to trimming and J lost 5 bases, with 15 bases between them. In nucleotides, the CDR3 is TGTGCCAGCAGCTTAGCGACGACAGGTTGGCGAGATACGCAGTATTTT. As protein: CASSLATTGWRDTQYF.

CDR3 loop: CASSPRTDREETQYF. CDR3 DNA: TGTGCCAGCTCACCAAGAACGGACAGGGAAGAGACCCAGTACTTC. The chain is built from TRBV18 and TRBJ2-5; TRBD1 aligns across 8 bases. V lost 2 bases to trimming and J lost 3 bases; unmatched junction nucleotides: 5. Germline CDR1 KGHSH, CDR2 LQKENI. This CDR3 has 15 residues.

The chain carries TRBV2 and TRBJ1-6; no reliable D call. CDR1 SNHLY and CDR2 FYNNEI come from the germline V gene. This CDR3 is built from 12 residues. V was trimmed by 5 bases and J by 11 bases, leaving 10 bases between them. CDR3 protein: CASSREMPPLHF. The CDR3 region has the DNA TGTGCCAGCAGTCGGGAGATGCCACCCCTCCACTTT.

The genes are TRBV5-1 and TRBJ2-1; 9 nucleotides agree with TRBD2. The germline CDR1 and CDR2 sequences are SGHRS and YFSETQ. This CDR3 contains 16 residues. Germline trimming cut 4 bases from V and 1 base from J; bases unmatched to any gene: 6. The CDR3 coding sequence is TGCGCCAGCAGCGGGGCAGCGGGAGGATCCTACAATGAGCAGTTCTTC. The encoded protein is CASSGAAGGSYNEQFF.

The chain joins TRBV4-1 to TRBJ2-7, with D perhaps matching TRBD1 or TRBD2 (5 bases each). Trimming stripped 3 bases from V and 3 bases from J, with 15 bases between. This CDR3 spans 15 amino acids. Germline CDR1 is MGHRA and CDR2 is YSYEKL. CDR3 in DNA: TGCGCCAGCAGCCAGAGCGAGGGGCCCCTCTACGAGCAGTACTTC. Translation: CASSQSEGPLYEQYF.

V and J are TRBV5-1 and TRBJ1-2, with D maybe TRBD1 (5 bases). The germline gives CDR1 SGHRS, CDR2 YFSETQ. The length of the CDR3 is 17 residues. Trimming cost V 0 bases and J 3 bases, with 18 bases left between them. The CDR3 loop is CASSLVFGGQGDYGYTF. The CDR3 DNA sequence: TGCGCCAGCAGCTTGGTATTTGGAGGCCAGGGCGACTATGGCTACACCTTC.

V and J are TRBV27 and TRBJ2-7; 9 bases match TRBD2. The CDR3 runs to 15 residues. Looked up from germline, CDR1 is MNHEY and CDR2 is SMNVEV (reference sequence). J was trimmed by 3 bases and V by 6 bases; bases with no gene match: 9. CDR3 loop: CASRTIAGANYEQYF. The CDR3 DNA reads TGTGCCAGCAGAACTATAGCGGGGGCCAACTACGAGCAGTACTTC.

This clone was observed once. The V call is TRBV7-2, the J call TRBJ2-3; 9 bases align to TRBD2. Unmatched junction bases numbered 3, after V lost 5 bases and J lost 6 bases. This CDR3 region has 13 residues. Germline CDR1 reads SGHTA; CDR2 reads FQGNSA. The CDR3 loop is CASSQGLADTQYF. CDR3 in DNA: TGTGCCAGCAGCCAAGGACTAGCGGATACGCAGTATTTT.

The chain employs TRBV6-5 and TRBJ1-3; a possible D gene is TRBD1 (6 bases). V was cut by 2 bases and J by 4 bases, with 12 bases left in between. Germline V gene sequence: CDR1 MNHEY, CDR2 SVGAGI. This CDR3 spans 15 amino acids. The CDR3 spells CASSYGWGAGNTIYF. The CDR3, as DNA: TGTGCCAGCAGTTACGGCTGGGGGGCGGGAAACACCATATATTTT.

The CDR3 DNA follows: TGTGCCAGCTCACCACCGGTCAGCCCCTCTGGGGCCAACGTCCTGACTTTC. Residues: CASSPPVSPSGANVLTF. The chain couples TRBV18 to TRBJ2-6; D unclear. V lost 0 bases and J lost 0, with 9 bases in between. CDR3 length equals 17 residues. Germline V CDR1 and CDR2: KGHSH, LQKENI. Combining the CDR3 with reference TRBV18 and TRBJ2-6 gives the whole variable domain NAGVMQNPRHLVRRRGQEARLRCSPMKGHSHVYWYRQLPEEGLKFMVYLQKENIIDESGMPKERFSAEFPKEGPSILRIQQVVRGDSAAYFCASSPPVSPSGANVLTFGAGSRLTVL.